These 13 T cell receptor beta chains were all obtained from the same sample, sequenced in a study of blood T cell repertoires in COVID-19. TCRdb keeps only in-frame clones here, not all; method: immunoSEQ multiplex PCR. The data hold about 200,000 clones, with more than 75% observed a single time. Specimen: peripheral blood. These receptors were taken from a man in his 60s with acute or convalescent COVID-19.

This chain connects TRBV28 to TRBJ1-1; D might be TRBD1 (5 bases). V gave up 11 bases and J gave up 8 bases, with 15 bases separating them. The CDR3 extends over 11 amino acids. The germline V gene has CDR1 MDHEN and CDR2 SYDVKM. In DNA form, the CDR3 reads TGTGCCGGCCAGCGGGGCGCAGAAGCTTTCTTT. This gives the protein CAGQRGAEAFF.

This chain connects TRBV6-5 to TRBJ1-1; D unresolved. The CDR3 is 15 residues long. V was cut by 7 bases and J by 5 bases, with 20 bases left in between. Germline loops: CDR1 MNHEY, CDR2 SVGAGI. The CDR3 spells CASTKGGQLPTEAFF. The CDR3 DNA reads TGTGCCAGCACCAAGGGAGGGCAGCTCCCAACTGAAGCTTTCTTT.

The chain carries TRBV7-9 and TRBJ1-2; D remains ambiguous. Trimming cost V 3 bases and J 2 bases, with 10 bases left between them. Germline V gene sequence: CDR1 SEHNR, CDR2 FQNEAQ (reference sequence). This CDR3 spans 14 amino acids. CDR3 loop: CASSFGSANYGYTF. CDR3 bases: TGTGCCAGCAGCTTCGGCAGCGCAAACTATGGCTACACCTTC.

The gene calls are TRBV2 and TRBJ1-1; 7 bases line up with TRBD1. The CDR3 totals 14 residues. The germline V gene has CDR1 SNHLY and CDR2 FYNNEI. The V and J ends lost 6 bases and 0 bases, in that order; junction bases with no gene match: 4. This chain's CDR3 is CASSSGQLNTEAFF. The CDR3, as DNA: TGTGCCAGCAGCTCGGGACAGTTGAACACTGAAGCTTTCTTT.

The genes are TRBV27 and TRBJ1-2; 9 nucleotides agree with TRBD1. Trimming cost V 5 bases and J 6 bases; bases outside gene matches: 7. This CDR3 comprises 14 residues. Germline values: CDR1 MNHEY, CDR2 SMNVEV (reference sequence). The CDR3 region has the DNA TGTGCCAGCAGTCTACAGGGGGCCCAGGATGGCTACACCTTC. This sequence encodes CASSLQGAQDGYTF.

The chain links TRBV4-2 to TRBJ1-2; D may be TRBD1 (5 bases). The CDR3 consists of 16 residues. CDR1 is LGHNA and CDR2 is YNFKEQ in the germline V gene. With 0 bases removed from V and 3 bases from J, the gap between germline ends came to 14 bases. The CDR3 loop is CASSQEVGQTDYGYTF. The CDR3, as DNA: TGTGCCAGCAGCCAAGAGGTAGGACAAACTGACTATGGCTACACCTTC.

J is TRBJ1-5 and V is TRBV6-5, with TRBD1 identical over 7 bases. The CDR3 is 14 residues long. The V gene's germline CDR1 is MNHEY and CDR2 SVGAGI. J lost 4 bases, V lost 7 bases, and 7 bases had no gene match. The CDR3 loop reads CASNTGAGNQPQHF. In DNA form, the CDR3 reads TGTGCCAGCAACACAGGGGCGGGGAATCAGCCCCAGCATTTT.

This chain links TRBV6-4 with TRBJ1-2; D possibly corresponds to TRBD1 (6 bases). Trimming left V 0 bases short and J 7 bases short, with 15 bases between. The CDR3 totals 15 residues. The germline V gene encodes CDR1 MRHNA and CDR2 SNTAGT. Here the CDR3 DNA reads TGTGCCAGCAGTGACTCGGGCAGGGGAAGCGGTGGCTACACCTTC. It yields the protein CASSDSGRGSGGYTF.

CDR3 sequence reads: CASSFDRGSTGELFF. CDR3 in DNA: TGTGCCAGCAGCTTTGACAGGGGTAGCACCGGGGAGCTGTTTTTT. V gene TRBV11-3 combines with J gene TRBJ2-2; 8 bases are shared with TRBD1. Germline CDR1 and CDR2: SGHNT and YENEEA. CDR3 size: 15 residues. V lost 3 bases and J lost 4; bases outside the gene matches: 4. Full variable domain (outside the CDR3, taken from reference TRBV11-3 and TRBJ2-2): EAGVVQSPRYKIIEKKQPVAFWCNPISGHNTLYWYLQNLGQGPELLIRYENEEAVDDSQLPKDRFSAERLKGVDSTLKIQPAELGDSAVYLCASSFDRGSTGELFFGEGSRLTVL.

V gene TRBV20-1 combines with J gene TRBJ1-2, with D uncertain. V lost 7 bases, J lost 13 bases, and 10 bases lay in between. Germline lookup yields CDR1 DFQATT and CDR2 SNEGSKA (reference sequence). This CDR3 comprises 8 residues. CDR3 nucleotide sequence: TGCAGTGGCAGCCGGGGCACCTTC. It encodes CSGSRGTF.

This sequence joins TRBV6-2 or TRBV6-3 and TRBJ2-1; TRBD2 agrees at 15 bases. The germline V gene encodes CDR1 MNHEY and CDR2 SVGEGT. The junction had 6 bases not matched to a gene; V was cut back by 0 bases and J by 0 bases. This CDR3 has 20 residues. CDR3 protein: CASSYSGTSGGWGSYNEQFF. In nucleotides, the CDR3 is TGTGCCAGCAGTTACTCCGGGACTAGCGGGGGGTGGGGCTCCTACAATGAGCAGTTCTTC.

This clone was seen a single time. The CDR3 bases are TGTGCCAGCAGCTTAGGTGGACTAGCGGGGGGGCTATATGAGCAGTTCTTC. Its protein is CASSLGGLAGGLYEQFF. The chain recombines TRBV11-2 with TRBJ2-1, with 15 bases that match TRBD2. Germline lookup yields CDR1 SGHAT and CDR2 FQNNGV. CDR3 length: 17 residues. The J segment lost 8 bases and the V segment lost 1 base, leaving 6 bases of the junction unmatched.

Written as DNA, the CDR3 is TGTGCCACCAGCAGAGACAGGGTCCCGAACACTGAAGCTTTCTTT. It yields the protein CATSRDRVPNTEAFF. This rearrangement joins TRBV15 to TRBJ1-1, with a weak D call TRBD1 (5 bases). Deletions cut 0 bases from V and 1 base from J, with 9 bases between. Germline V gene data show CDR1 as LNHNV and CDR2 as YYDKDF (reference sequence). The CDR3 totals 15 residues.